What follows are 30 T cell receptor beta chains derived from one specimen sequenced in a study of vaccination and CD4 T cells after COVID-19. Sample treatment: roughly 11-day PBMC culture with coronavirus spike peptide pools or control peptides (ViraFEST assay). Their cognate antigens are unknown. The Oncomine TCR Beta short-read assay sequenced DNA from cultured CD4+ T cells. TCRdb called the PCR reads again in MiXCR, with one record for every CDR3 protein. The sample records 15,000 or so distinct CDR3 sequences, 40% to 50% being singletons. The specimen sequenced was CD4+ T cells from blood, cultured in vitro. Receptors were obtained from a human donor who had recovered from COVID-19.

In its sample, this clonotype was seen a few times. The V gene is TRBV6-1, the J gene TRBJ1-5; unclear D gene. This CDR3 is 15 amino acids long. Trimming removed 6 bases from V and 3 bases from J, with 15 bases in between. In germline, CDR1 is MNHNS, CDR2 SASEGT. The CDR3 DNA is TGTGCCAGCAGCCCCCCCGGGCAGGTCAATCAGCCCCAGCATTTT. This encodes CASSPPGQVNQPQHF.

Only a few counts were recorded for this clonotype. CDR3 amino acids: CASREGVASPLHF. DNA of the CDR3: TGTGCCAGCAGGGAGGGGGTCGCTTCACCCCTCCACTTT. The chain employs TRBV12-3 or TRBV12-4 and TRBJ1-6; a weak D match, TRBD1 (6 bases). Trimming removed 6 bases from V and 9 bases from J, with 12 bases in between. The CDR3 extends over 13 amino acids.

This chain links TRBV2 with TRBJ1-1; D possibly corresponds to TRBD1 (6 bases). The germline CDR1 and CDR2 sequences are SNHLY and FYNNEI. With 8 bases removed from V and 5 bases from J, the gap between germline ends came to 12 bases. The CDR3 is 12 residues long. In nucleotides, the CDR3 is TGTGCCAGCTCTACAGGGATGACTGAAGCTTTCTTT. Residues: CASSTGMTEAFF.

The chain uses TRBV7-2 and TRBJ2-3; no reliable D call. Per germline, CDR1 SGHTA and CDR2 FQGNSA. V dropped 4 bases and J dropped 4 bases, with 12 bases sitting between them. This CDR3 contains 14 residues. The chain's CDR3 is CASSSPIGADTQYF. The CDR3 bases are TGTGCCAGCAGCTCGCCAATAGGCGCAGATACGCAGTATTTT.

This clonotype occurred a few times. J is TRBJ1-2 and V is TRBV7-2; D unresolved. Trimming stripped 5 bases from V and 6 bases from J, with 16 bases between. Germline CDR1 and CDR2: SGHTA and FQGNSA. The CDR3 length is 14 residues. Here the CDR3 DNA reads TGTGCCAGCAGCCCGGCCGCGTTAGTTCATGGCTACACCTTC. This encodes CASSPAALVHGYTF.

This clonotype is termed medium-sized. This chain links TRBV20-1 with TRBJ2-1; 9 positions agree with TRBD2. This CDR3 is 14 amino acids long. Trimming took 3 bases from V and 4 from J; bases not matched to a gene: 4. The germline V gene encodes CDR1 DFQATT and CDR2 SNEGSKA (reference sequence). The CDR3 coding sequence is TGCAGTGCTAGGCGGGGGGGACCTTACAATGAGCAGTTCTTC. It is translated as CSARRGGPYNEQFF.

This clonotype was seen more than once but under ten times. The V call is TRBV7-2, the J call TRBJ1-3, with D perhaps TRBD1 (5 bases). Germline CDR1 is SGHTA and CDR2 is FQGNSA. Trimming took off 5 bases at V and 4 bases at J, with 15 bases between the two ends. The CDR3 runs to 15 residues. The CDR3 spells CASSPTWTLGNTIYF. The DNA for the CDR3 is TGTGCCAGCAGCCCAACCTGGACACTCGGAAACACCATATATTTT.

The J gene is TRBJ2-3, the V gene TRBV2, with D perhaps TRBD1 (6 bases). The V gene lost 6 bases and the J gene lost 0 bases, with 10 bases spanning the gap. The length of the CDR3 is 14 residues. Germline values: CDR1 SNHLY, CDR2 FYNNEI. CDR3 nucleotides: TGTGCCAGCAGGGACAGCTCGAGCACAGATACGCAGTATTTT. It specifies CASRDSSSTDTQYF.

The chain couples TRBV6-1 to TRBJ2-7; 7 bases fit TRBD2. Per germline, CDR1 MNHNS and CDR2 SASEGT. The J segment lost 5 bases and the V segment lost 8 bases, leaving 9 bases of the junction unmatched. This CDR3 has 13 amino acids. CDR3 residues: CASPRETLHEQYF. CDR3 bases: TGTGCCAGCCCGCGGGAGACGTTACACGAGCAGTACTTC.

This clonotype was seen only a few times. The V call is TRBV27, the J call TRBJ1-2; a possible D gene is TRBD1 (5 bases). The CDR3 totals 17 residues. The ends were cut back, 5 bases at V and 1 base at J, with 20 bases in the middle. Germline CDR1 MNHEY, CDR2 SMNVEV (reference sequence). In DNA, the CDR3 is TGTGCCAGCAGTGGGAAGCCGTTCACCAGGGTTAACTATGGCTACACCTTC. This translates into CASSGKPFTRVNYGYTF.

This clonotype was picked up a small number of times. The junction departs from the called germline gene at one end, perhaps through a read error. The chain's CDR3 is CSARDRRGKQPQHF. The CDR3 nucleotides are TGCAGTGCTAGAGATAGAAGGGGCAAGCAGCCCCAGCATTTT. This chain connects TRBV20-1 to TRBJ1-5, with D possibly matching TRBD1 (5 bases). Germline CDR1 DFQATT, CDR2 SNEGSKA (reference sequence). The CDR3 has 14 residues.

This clonotype was recorded a few times. The chain recombines TRBV20-1 with TRBJ1-3; D unresolved. Trimming pared 0 bases from V and 4 bases from J, leaving 4 bases between. CDR3 length: 12 residues. Germline V gene lookup returns CDR1 DFQATT and CDR2 SNEGSKA (reference sequence). The CDR3 sequence is CSARDRGNTIYF. The CDR3 DNA reads TGCAGTGCTAGAGATCGGGGAAACACCATATATTTT.

The chain carries TRBV2 and TRBJ2-5; the D is unclear. This CDR3 has 13 amino acids. V was shortened by 2 bases and J by 1 base, with 5 bases between the two germline ends. Germline V gene sequence: CDR1 SNHLY, CDR2 FYNNEI. CDR3 amino acids: CASSESIQETQYF. DNA of the CDR3: TGTGCCAGCAGTGAATCCATCCAAGAGACCCAGTACTTC. Variable domain in full (rest from reference TRBV2 and TRBJ2-5): EPEVTQTPSHQVTQMGQEVILRCVPISNHLYFYWYRQILGQKVEFLVSFYNNEISEKSEIFDDQFSVERPDGSNFTLKIRSTKLEDSAMYFCASSESIQETQYFGPGTRLLVL.

This clonotype has a handful of counts. CDR3 coding DNA: TGTGCCAGCAGGGAGGGAAACTATGGCTACACCTTC. This codes for CASREGNYGYTF. V and J are TRBV6-1 and TRBJ1-2, with no clear D. Looked up from germline, CDR1 is MNHNS and CDR2 is SASEGT. Trimming shortened V by 6 bases and J by 2 bases, and 7 bases separated the two germline ends. The CDR3 spans 12 residues.

This sequence joins TRBV18 and TRBJ2-2; D unresolved. CDR3 length equals 15 residues. Germline CDR1 and CDR2: KGHSH and LQKENI. Deletions cut 3 bases from V and 1 base from J, with 9 bases between. The CDR3 loop reads CASSPRVMNTGELFF. DNA for the CDR3: TGTGCCAGCTCACCTAGAGTCATGAACACCGGGGAGCTGTTTTTT.

In its sample, this clonotype was seen a few times. The V and J genes are TRBV7-8 and TRBJ2-2, with TRBD1 as a possible D gene (6 bases). CDR3 size: 15 residues. Germline CDR1 SGHVS, CDR2 FQNEAQ. With 5 bases removed from V and 0 bases from J, the gap between germline ends came to 10 bases. CDR3 coding DNA: TGTGCCAGCAGCCATGGACAGCCGAACACCGGGGAGCTGTTTTTT. Protein: CASSHGQPNTGELFF.

The chain employs TRBV24-1 and TRBJ1-3; D call uncertain. V was clipped by 4 bases and J by 2 bases, with 11 bases between them. Germline lookup yields CDR1 KGHDR and CDR2 SFDVKD. CDR3 size: 15 residues. The CDR3 nucleotides read TGTGCCACCAGTGACACCCGGGCGACTGGAAACACCATATATTTT. It specifies CATSDTRATGNTIYF.

The chain joins TRBV20-1 to TRBJ2-7; 8 bases are a match to TRBD2. The V gene's germline CDR1 is DFQATT and CDR2 SNEGSKA (reference sequence). The CDR3 has 12 amino acids. V shed 3 bases and J 5 bases; nucleotides not matched to a gene: 3. The CDR3 nucleotides read TGCAGTGCTAGTGAGACTAGCGACGAGCAGTACTTC. Translating gives CSASETSDEQYF.

The rearrangement uses TRBV12-3 or TRBV12-4 and TRBJ1-2; no reliable D call. This CDR3 is built from 17 residues. V lost 6 bases and J 1 base, leaving 21 bases between the germline ends. CDR3 sequence: CASRPHGVQQDNYGYTF. CDR3 DNA: TGTGCCAGCAGGCCACACGGCGTACAGCAAGATAACTATGGCTACACCTTC.

This rearrangement joins TRBV20-1 to TRBJ2-1, with 13 bases fitting TRBD2. Germline loops: CDR1 DFQATT, CDR2 SNEGSKA (reference sequence). The CDR3 length is 15 residues. Unmatched junction bases numbered 8, after V lost 5 bases and J lost 7 bases. The CDR3 spells CSASTSGRVVNEQFF. The CDR3 DNA reads TGCAGTGCTTCCACTAGCGGGAGGGTGGTGAATGAGCAGTTCTTC.

V and J are TRBV2 and TRBJ2-7; 12 bases align to TRBD2. Germline CDR1 and CDR2: SNHLY and FYNNEI. The length of the CDR3 is 15 residues. With 6 bases clipped from V and 7 bases from J, the junction kept 10 bases outside the gene matches. As DNA, the CDR3 is TGTGCCAGCAGGGCCCCTAGCGGGAGGGCCCTTGAGCAGTACTTC. Protein product: CASRAPSGRALEQYF.

The V gene is TRBV20-1, the J gene TRBJ1-2; D not resolved. The germline V and J ends were trimmed by 3 bases and 3 bases, with 11 bases remaining between them. Per germline, CDR1 DFQATT and CDR2 SNEGSKA (reference sequence). CDR3 length: 13 residues. DNA for the CDR3: TGCAGTGCTAGTGGTCGGGGAGACTATGGCTACACCTTC. Amino acid sequence: CSASGRGDYGYTF.

This clonotype was counted only a few times. This chain connects TRBV6-1 to TRBJ1-2, with 9 bases aligning to TRBD1. The germline gives CDR1 MNHNS, CDR2 SASEGT. V trimming: 5 bases; J trimming: 6 bases; junction bases outside the gene matches: 4. The CDR3 totals 13 residues. The CDR3 protein is CASSQTGGNGYTF. CDR3 in DNA: TGTGCCAGCAGTCAGACAGGGGGAAATGGCTACACCTTC.

This rearrangement joins TRBV6-2 or TRBV6-3 to TRBJ2-7; D remains unclear. V shed 7 bases and J shed 4 bases, with 17 bases lying between them. This CDR3 has 14 residues. Germline V gene data show CDR1 as MNHEY and CDR2 as SVGEGT. The CDR3 DNA sequence: TGTGCCAGCACCCCGACAACGGAAAATTACGAGCAGTACTTC. Amino acids: CASTPTTENYEQYF.

This clonotype came up once. The rearrangement uses TRBV27 and TRBJ1-2; D is perhaps TRBD1 (6 bases). Deletions cut 2 bases from V and 2 bases from J, with 12 bases between. The germline gives CDR1 MNHEY, CDR2 SMNVEV (reference sequence). The CDR3 has 15 residues. The CDR3 spells CASSLKGTLNYGYTF. The CDR3 coding sequence is TGTGCCAGCAGTTTAAAGGGGACATTGAACTATGGCTACACCTTC.

This clonotype occurred a few times. The V gene is TRBV27, the J gene TRBJ2-4, with a weak D call TRBD2 (5 bases). The CDR3 is 12 residues long. CDR1 and CDR2 from the germline V gene are MNHEY and SMNVEV (reference sequence). V was trimmed by 6 bases and J by 6 bases, leaving 9 bases between them. The CDR3 DNA sequence: TGTGCCAGCAGCAATGCGGGAAACATTCAGTACTTC. Its protein is CASSNAGNIQYF.

The J gene is TRBJ1-1, the V gene TRBV11-3, with 8 bases lining up with TRBD1. Germline lookup yields CDR1 SGHNT and CDR2 YENEEA. The V gene end was trimmed by 5 bases and the J gene end by 0 bases; junction bases not matched to a gene: 2. The CDR3 sequence is 14 residues long. CDR3 in amino acids: CASSPGGVNTEAFF. Here the CDR3 DNA reads TGTGCCAGCAGCCCAGGGGGCGTGAACACTGAAGCTTTCTTT. The whole variable domain, filled in from reference TRBV11-3 and TRBJ1-1, reads EAGVVQSPRYKIIEKKQPVAFWCNPISGHNTLYWYLQNLGQGPELLIRYENEEAVDDSQLPKDRFSAERLKGVDSTLKIQPAELGDSAVYLCASSPGGVNTEAFFGQGTRLTVV.

The chain uses TRBV2 and TRBJ2-7; D possibly corresponds to TRBD2 (5 bases). V lost 5 bases and J 4 bases, leaving 9 bases between the germline ends. The germline CDR1 and CDR2 sequences are SNHLY and FYNNEI. CDR3 size: 12 residues. In DNA, the CDR3 is TGTGCCAGCAGTAACAGAGGGTACGAGCAGTACTTC. It encodes CASSNRGYEQYF.

This clonotype has just a few counts. This sequence joins TRBV20-1 and TRBJ2-5, with TRBD2 identical over 10 bases. From germline, CDR1 is DFQATT and CDR2 SNEGSKA (reference sequence). V trimming: 4 bases; J trimming: 5 bases; junction bases outside the gene matches: 4. The CDR3 totals 13 residues. CDR3 bases: TGCAGTGCTAAGCGGGGGGGCGTGGAGACCCAGTACTTC. Residues: CSAKRGGVETQYF.

The rearrangement uses TRBV5-1 and TRBJ2-3; TRBD2 is a possible D gene (6 bases). Germline CDR1 reads SGHRS; CDR2 reads YFSETQ. This CDR3 contains 15 residues. The V end was cut by 4 bases, the J end by 2 bases, with 14 bases between. The CDR3 DNA follows: TGCGCCAGCAGCCCTGGACGGACTAACACAGATACGCAGTATTTT. Translation gives CASSPGRTNTDTQYF. The complete variable domain, with remaining parts taken from reference TRBV5-1 and TRBJ2-3, reads KAGVTQTPRYLIKTRGQQVTLSCSPISGHRSVSWYQQTPGQGLQFLFEYFSETQRNKGNFPGRFSGRQFSNSRSEMNVSTLELGDSALYLCASSPGRTNTDTQYFGPGTRLTVL.